This is a list of T cell receptor beta chains from one sample in a study of blood T cell repertoires in COVID-19. Repertoires were generated with immunoSEQ multiplex PCR, while TCRdb's copy carries only in-frame clones and drops some. The table includes 250,000 to 400,000 clones, 88% detected once. Sample: peripheral blood. Every receptor here comes from a woman aged 25 to 39 with COVID-19, enrolled during active disease. CDR3s include the opening cysteine and the closing phenylalanine or tryptophan. D genes are given only for firm matches. Size tells how often a clone was seen (once, few, many) or the class of an expanded clone, and some rows leave it out.

length: 14; V: TRBV7-2; J: TRBJ1-2; D: -; size: -; CDR3: CASSLDPGDYGYTF; DNA: TGTGCCAGCAGCTTAGACCCTGGAGACTATGGCTACACCTTC
length: 14; V: TRBV5-6; J: TRBJ1-5; D: -; size: few; CDR3: CASSLFPGREPQHF; DNA: TGTGCCAGCAGCTTGTTTCCAGGGAGGGAGCCCCAGCATTTT
length: 18; V: TRBV19; J: TRBJ2-2; D: TRBD1; size: -; CDR3: CASSPNPGTGARAGELFF; DNA: TGTGCCAGTAGTCCCAACCCCGGGACAGGGGCTCGGGCCGGGGAGCTGTTTTTT
length: 12; V: TRBV3-1/TRBV3-2; J: TRBJ1-5; D: -; size: -; CDR3: CASSLLSQPQHF; DNA: TGTGCCAGCAGCCTCTTAAGCCAGCCCCAGCATTTT
length: 16; V: TRBV7-8; J: TRBJ2-7; D: TRBD1; size: -; CDR3: CASSPQGQGGAYEQYF; DNA: TGTGCCAGCAGCCCACAGGGACAGGGTGGGGCCTACGAGCAGTACTTC
length: 13; V: TRBV10-2; J: TRBJ1-2; D: -; size: -; CDR3: CASSDDRSDGYTF; DNA: TGCGCCAGCAGTGACGACAGGAGCGATGGCTACACCTTC
length: 14; V: TRBV9; J: TRBJ1-5; D: TRBD1; size: -; CDR3: CASSVGTGGQPQHF; DNA: TGTGCCAGCAGCGTCGGGACAGGGGGTCAGCCCCAGCATTTT
length: 15; V: TRBV18; J: TRBJ2-3; D: -; size: few; CDR3: CASSPPQGRTDTQYF; DNA: TGTGCCAGCTCACCACCCCAGGGGAGAACAGATACGCAGTATTTT
length: 16; V: TRBV5-1; J: TRBJ2-2; D: -; size: -; CDR3: CASSLAPGGDTGELFF; DNA: TGCGCCAGCAGCTTGGCCCCCGGGGGAGATACCGGGGAGCTGTTTTTT
length: 13; V: TRBV15; J: TRBJ1-2; D: -; size: -; CDR3: CATSRDRDYGYTF; DNA: TGTGCCACCAGCAGAGATCGAGACTATGGCTACACCTTC
length: 15; V: TRBV6-4; J: TRBJ2-3; D: TRBD2; size: -; CDR3: CASSDSRGGPDTQYF; DNA: TGTGCCAGCAGTGACTCGCGGGGGGGCCCAGATACGCAGTATTTT
length: 15; V: TRBV5-1; J: TRBJ2-3; D: TRBD1; size: -; CDR3: CASSTQGAGTDTQYF; DNA: TGCGCCAGCAGCACCCAGGGGGCCGGCACAGATACGCAGTATTTT
length: 15; V: TRBV6-6; J: TRBJ1-5; D: -; size: -; CDR3: CASRGQGRENQPQHF; DNA: TGTGCCAGCAGGGGCCAGGGGAGAGAAAATCAGCCCCAGCATTTT
length: 15; V: TRBV28; J: TRBJ1-5; D: -; size: -; CDR3: CASIPRGYSNQPQHF; DNA: TGTGCCAGCATTCCGAGGGGGTATAGCAATCAGCCCCAGCATTTT
length: 16; V: TRBV5-6; J: TRBJ2-1; D: TRBD2; size: few; CDR3: CASSSGLGGSYNEQFF; DNA: TGTGCCAGCAGTTCTGGGCTGGGGGGGTCCTACAATGAGCAGTTCTTC
length: 16; V: TRBV7-9; J: TRBJ1-5; D: -; size: -; CDR3: CASSSDSLYSSQPQHF; DNA: TGTGCCAGCAGCTCGGACAGCCTTTATAGCAGTCAGCCCCAGCATTTT
length: 15; V: TRBV2; J: TRBJ1-1; D: TRBD1; size: -; CDR3: CASSNSGTGGTEAFF; DNA: TGTGCCAGCTCTAACTCGGGGACAGGGGGCACTGAAGCTTTCTTT
length: 14; V: TRBV29-1; J: TRBJ2-3; D: -; size: -; CDR3: CSVETLARTDTQYF; DNA: TGCAGCGTTGAAACTCTAGCCCGCACAGATACGCAGTATTTT
length: 14; V: TRBV5-5; J: TRBJ1-2; D: -; size: -; CDR3: CASSLDSNNYGYTF; DNA: TGTGCCAGCAGCTTAGACAGTAACAACTATGGCTACACCTTC
length: 12; V: TRBV29-1; J: TRBJ1-1; D: -; size: -; CDR3: CSVTGPDTEAFF; DNA: TGCAGCGTTACAGGGCCTGACACTGAAGCTTTCTTT
length: 12; V: TRBV11-2; J: TRBJ2-5; D: -; size: -; CDR3: CASSLDPETQYF; DNA: TGTGCCAGCAGCTTAGACCCGGAGACCCAGTACTTC
length: 15; V: TRBV6-5; J: TRBJ2-7; D: TRBD1; size: -; CDR3: CASSYSSGQSYEQYF; DNA: TGTGCCAGCAGTTACTCGTCGGGACAGTCGTACGAGCAGTACTTC
length: 14; V: TRBV6-5; J: TRBJ1-1; D: -; size: -; CDR3: CASSREGANTEAFF; DNA: TGTGCCAGCAGCAGAGAAGGGGCGAACACTGAAGCTTTCTTT
length: 14; V: TRBV27; J: TRBJ1-2; D: -; size: -; CDR3: CASSRETVNYGYTF; DNA: TGTGCCAGCAGTCGGGAGACAGTGAACTATGGCTACACCTTC
length: 11; V: TRBV4-1; J: TRBJ1-1; D: -; size: -; CDR3: CASSQAAEAFF; DNA: TGCGCCAGCAGCCAAGCCGCTGAAGCTTTCTTT
length: 13; V: TRBV19; J: TRBJ2-3; D: -; size: once; CDR3: CASRSGPMNTQYF; DNA: TGTGCCAGTAGAAGCGGCCCGATGAATACGCAGTATTTT
length: 14; V: TRBV5-5; J: TRBJ2-2; D: -; size: -; CDR3: CASLTGVNTGELFF; DNA: TGTGCCAGCTTGACAGGTGTCAACACCGGGGAGCTGTTTTTT
length: 15; V: TRBV9; J: TRBJ1-2; D: -; size: -; CDR3: CASSVGTGTHYGYTF; DNA: TGTGCCAGCAGCGTAGGGACTGGGACACACTATGGCTACACCTTC
length: 14; V: TRBV18; J: TRBJ1-2; D: -; size: -; CDR3: CASSPGGTNYGYTF; DNA: TGTGCCAGCTCACCCGGGGGGACTAACTATGGCTACACCTTC
length: 12; V: TRBV11-3; J: TRBJ1-1; D: -; size: -; CDR3: CASTLQGSEAFF; DNA: TGTGCCAGCACCTTGCAGGGTTCTGAAGCTTTCTTT
length: 16; V: TRBV5-1; J: TRBJ1-4; D: TRBD1; size: -; CDR3: CASSLEPGQKNEKLFF; DNA: TGCGCCAGCAGCTTGGAACCGGGACAGAAGAATGAAAAACTGTTTTTT
length: 15; V: TRBV19; J: TRBJ1-6; D: -; size: -; CDR3: CASSIETAQNSPLHF; DNA: TGTGCCAGTAGTATTGAGACAGCCCAAAATTCACCCCTCCACTTT
length: 15; V: TRBV5-1; J: TRBJ2-7; D: TRBD1; size: -; CDR3: CASSVRGTGRHEQYF; DNA: TGCGCCAGCAGTGTGAGGGGGACAGGGAGACACGAGCAGTACTTC
length: 13; V: TRBV2; J: TRBJ2-7; D: -; size: -; CDR3: CASSVGWEVEQYF; DNA: TGTGCCAGCAGTGTCGGATGGGAGGTCGAGCAGTACTTC
length: 13; V: TRBV7-9; J: TRBJ1-1; D: TRBD1; size: -; CDR3: CASSTGQGLKQVF; DNA: TGTGCCAGCAGCACGGGACAGGGGCTTAAGCAGGTCTTT
length: 13; V: TRBV10-3; J: TRBJ1-2; D: TRBD1; size: -; CDR3: CAIRGQGDYGYTF; DNA: TGTGCCATCAGAGGACAGGGTGACTATGGCTACACCTTC
length: 14; V: TRBV4-2; J: TRBJ2-3; D: TRBD2; size: -; CDR3: CASSSGVGADTQYF; DNA: TGTGCCAGCAGTAGCGGGGTGGGGGCAGATACGCAGTATTTT
length: 16; V: TRBV11-2; J: TRBJ1-5; D: -; size: -; CDR3: CASSPAGAGRDQPQHF; DNA: TGTGCCAGCAGCCCGGCGGGGGCAGGGAGGGATCAGCCCCAGCATTTT
length: 15; V: TRBV6-1; J: TRBJ2-2; D: TRBD1; size: -; CDR3: CASSEPGGNTGELFF; DNA: TGTGCCAGCAGTGAACCAGGGGGCAACACCGGGGAGCTGTTTTTT
length: 15; V: TRBV27; J: TRBJ1-1; D: -; size: few; CDR3: CASSLGGGGNTEAFF; DNA: TGTGCCAGCAGCCTGGGGGGAGGGGGTAACACTGAAGCTTTCTTT
length: 17; V: TRBV4-1; J: TRBJ1-3; D: -; size: -; CDR3: CASSQVLLASSGNTIYF; DNA: TGCGCCAGCAGCCAAGTGTTACTCGCTTCCTCTGGAAACACCATATATTTT
length: 15; V: TRBV27; J: TRBJ2-2; D: -; size: -; CDR3: CASTRNGVNTGELFF; DNA: TGTGCCAGCACCCGTAACGGAGTTAACACCGGGGAGCTGTTTTTT
length: 17; V: TRBV11-3; J: TRBJ2-2; D: TRBD2; size: -; CDR3: CASSPTQLAGADGGLFF; DNA: TGTGCCAGCAGCCCTACCCAACTAGCGGGGGCGGATGGAGGGCTGTTTTTT
length: 16; V: TRBV18; J: TRBJ2-2; D: -; size: -; CDR3: CASSPLVTPSPGELFF; DNA: TGTGCCAGCTCACCACTCGTTACTCCGAGCCCGGGGGAGCTGTTTTTT